The present TCR beta chain was sequenced within a study of blood T cells in healthy people across ages. This clonotype was counted ten times or more. Next came a second PCR, run for roughly 7 to 12 cycles, which used a sample-barcoded 5' primer along with a J-beta primer mix. MiXCR, applied by TCRdb to the 5' RACE reads, yields one record per CDR3 protein. The table lists hundreds of thousands of distinct CDR3 sequences, 25% to 35% of them singletons. Each sample used at least 6 million PBMCs. The sequence was collected from a woman at least 80 years old in good health. The sample taken for sequencing was blood.

DNA of the CDR3: TGCGCCAGCAGCCCCCAGGGGAGCGGTGAAAAACTGTTTTTT. Translation: CASSPQGSGEKLFF. The chain is built from TRBV5-1 and TRBJ1-4; tentatively, D is TRBD1 (6 bases). Between the trimmed V and J ends, which lost 4 bases and 7 bases, there was a span of 14 bases. Germline lookup yields CDR1 SGHRS and CDR2 YFSETQ. The CDR3 runs 14 residues.